Following are 25 T cell receptor beta chains from one sample sequenced in a study of T cell responses to AZD1222 COVID-19 vaccine. The assay was immunoSEQ multiplex PCR, and TCRdb's table has in-frame clones only and misses some. This table has tens of thousands of clones, around three quarters appearing once. Sequences were derived from peripheral blood, sampled 28 days after the second AZD1222 dose. These receptors came from an adult who received the AZD1222 COVID-19 vaccine.

The chain couples TRBV5-1 to TRBJ2-2, with a weak D call TRBD2 (7 bases). The V end lost 4 bases, the J end lost 2 bases, and 12 bases lay between the germline ends. The CDR3 loop spans 15 amino acids. Germline V CDR1 and CDR2: SGHRS, YFSETQ. CDR3 amino acids: CASSERGGNTGELFF. DNA of the CDR3: TGCGCCAGCAGCGAGAGGGGGGGAAACACCGGGGAGCTGTTTTTT.

The V call is TRBV3-1 (or the pseudogene TRBV3-2), the J call TRBJ2-7; D is unresolved. This CDR3 contains 11 residues. V was clipped by 1 base and J by 6 bases, with 4 bases between them. The germline V gene encodes CDR1 LGHDT and CDR2 YNNKEL (reference sequence). The CDR3 nucleotides are TGTGCCAGCAGCCAAGGGCTCGAGCAGTACTTC. The encoded protein is CASSQGLEQYF.

This clone showed up just once. The rearrangement joins TRBV12-3 or TRBV12-4 to TRBJ2-7, with D uncertain. V lost 2 bases and J 6 bases, leaving 11 bases between the germline ends. This CDR3 is 13 amino acids long. In DNA, the CDR3 is TGTGCCAGCAGTTTAAATTGGGGTTCCGAGCAGTACGTC. This encodes CASSLNWGSEQYV.

As regards this clone: Sequence at one end of the junction differs from germline and may be a read error. V and J are TRBV7-8 and TRBJ1-1; TRBD1 might be the D (6 bases). The germline gives CDR1 SGHVS, CDR2 FQNEAQ. The CDR3 contains 12 residues. The CDR3 DNA sequence: TGTGCCAGCAGGTTAGACGGGGGCATGTCTTTCTTT. Translated: CASRLDGGMSFF. The variable domain in full, completed from reference TRBV7-8 and TRBJ1-1, reads GAGVSQSPRYKVAKRGQDVALRCDPISGHVSLFWYQQALGQGPEFLTYFQNEAQLDKSGLPSDRFFAERPEGSVSTLKIQRTQQEDSAVYLCASRLDGGMSFFGQGTRLTVV.

This clone was counted a single time. The rearrangement joins TRBV19 to TRBJ2-7, with D possibly being TRBD2 (6 bases). CDR1 is LNHDA and CDR2 is SQIVND in the germline V gene (reference sequence). The CDR3 length is 13 residues. V gave up 3 bases and J gave up 7 bases, with 13 bases separating them. CDR3 loop: CASSIREGREQYV. For the CDR3, the DNA is TGTGCCAGTAGTATTCGGGAAGGGAGGGAGCAGTACGTC.

V is TRBV11-2 and J is TRBJ2-7; 11 bases match TRBD2. Germline V CDR1 and CDR2: SGHAT, FQNNGV. CDR3 length equals 17 residues. Losses at the gene ends were 1 base for V and 2 bases for J; bases not matched to a gene: 7. CDR3 in DNA: TGTGCCAGCAGCTTAGGGGCCTCTAGCGGGGGGACCTACGAGCAGTACTTC. Translating gives CASSLGASSGGTYEQYF.

The sample holds one count of this clone. V gene TRBV5-1 combines with J gene TRBJ2-1; possibly TRBD1 for D (6 bases). Trimming took 0 bases from V and 5 from J, leaving 12 bases between them. Germline V CDR1 and CDR2: SGHRS, YFSETQ. The CDR3 sequence is 15 residues long. The CDR3 bases are TGCGCCAGCAGCTTGGTCGGTCAGGGGCACAATGAGCAGTTCTTC. Translation gives CASSLVGQGHNEQFF.

This clone occurred a few times. The J gene is TRBJ1-1, the V gene TRBV19, with D maybe TRBD1 (6 bases). The CDR3 loop spans 15 amino acids. Germline V gene sequence: CDR1 LNHDA, CDR2 SQIVND (reference sequence). Trimming shortened V by 6 bases and J by 1 base, and 15 bases separated the two germline ends. CDR3 sequence: CASRVDSSRNTEAFF. In nucleotides, the CDR3 is TGTGCCAGTAGAGTGGACAGCTCTAGGAACACTGAAGCTTTCTTT.

V and J are TRBV7-7 and TRBJ2-7; D gene unclear. CDR3 length equals 16 residues. V lost 1 base to trimming and J lost 3 bases, with 16 bases between them. CDR1 SSHAT and CDR2 FNYEAQ come from the germline V gene (reference sequence). Written as DNA, the CDR3 is TGTGCCAGCAGCTTAGGCGCCCCAGGTCACGGCTACGAGCAGTACTTC. The encoded protein is CASSLGAPGHGYEQYF.

This chain connects TRBV30 to TRBJ1-5; D is unclear. The V end lost 2 bases, the J end lost 6 bases, and 11 bases lay between the germline ends. This CDR3 comprises 13 residues. Germline V gene data show CDR1 as GTSNPN and CDR2 as SVGIG (reference sequence). CDR3 DNA sequence: TGTGCCTGGAGTTTAATGTCGGGTCAGCCCCAGCATTTT. Amino acids: CAWSLMSGQPQHF. Using reference TRBV30 and TRBJ1-5 for the parts outside the CDR3, the full variable domain is SQTIHQWPATLVQPVGSPLSLECTVEGTSNPNLYWYRQAAGRGLQLLFYSVGIGQISSEVPQNLSASRPQDRQFILSSKKLLLSDSGFYLCAWSLMSGQPQHFGDGTRLSIL.

V is TRBV3-1 (or the pseudogene TRBV3-2) and J is TRBJ1-3; D is unclear. Deletions cut 2 bases from V and 7 bases from J, with 18 bases between. The CDR3 spans 16 residues. Germline values: CDR1 LGHDT, CDR2 YNNKEL (reference sequence). DNA of the CDR3: TGTGCCAGCAGCCAATCGTCGGCGGCGGGGTGGAACACCATATATTTT. Translated: CASSQSSAAGWNTIYF.

The chain has TRBV18 and TRBJ2-1; 8 bases line up with TRBD2. The CDR3 loop spans 15 amino acids. Per the germline V gene, CDR1 is KGHSH and CDR2 is LQKENI. Germline trimming cut 3 bases from V and 1 base from J; bases unmatched to any gene: 2. The CDR3 loop reads CASSPGGRSYNEQFF. CDR3 sequence (DNA): TGTGCCAGCTCACCCGGCGGGAGGTCCTACAATGAGCAGTTCTTC.

This clone came up a few times. V gene TRBV7-9 combines with J gene TRBJ1-2; 10 nucleotides match TRBD1. The length of the CDR3 is 16 residues. The trim removed 0 bases at V and 2 bases at J, leaving 3 bases unmatched. The germline V gene encodes CDR1 SEHNR and CDR2 FQNEAQ (reference sequence). This chain's CDR3 is CASSLAGTGANYGYTF. The CDR3, as DNA: TGTGCCAGCAGCTTAGCTGGGACAGGGGCCAACTATGGCTACACCTTC.

In this sample, this clone turned up once. The chain uses TRBV6-5 and TRBJ2-7, with 8 bases aligning to TRBD1. Germline CDR1 MNHEY, CDR2 SVGAGI. V lost 6 bases, J lost 7 bases, and 11 bases stayed unmatched. The CDR3 loop spans 14 amino acids. This chain's CDR3 is CASRPKTGAGEQYV. The CDR3 DNA follows: TGTGCCAGCAGACCAAAGACAGGGGCTGGGGAGCAGTACGTC.

The chain links TRBV6-1 to TRBJ2-3; 12 bases match TRBD2. The CDR3 is 16 residues long. Germline CDR1 and CDR2: MNHNS and SASEGT. V shed 2 bases and J 5 bases; nucleotides not matched to a gene: 5. DNA of the CDR3: TGTGCCAGCAGTGAACTAGCGGGGGGGCTTGTAGATACGCAGTATTTT. Protein product: CASSELAGGLVDTQYF.

This chain uses TRBV13 with TRBJ1-2; D possibly corresponds to TRBD1 (6 bases). V was cut by 5 bases and J by 7 bases, with 14 bases left in between. This CDR3 is 13 amino acids long. Germline V gene sequence: CDR1 PRHDT, CDR2 FYEKMQ (reference sequence). In DNA, the CDR3 is TGTGCCAGCAGCATCCCAGGGGCGCGTGGCTACACCTTC. Its translation: CASSIPGARGYTF.

The gene calls are TRBV2 and TRBJ1-5; TRBD1 matches at 7 bases. This CDR3 is built from 14 residues. CDR1 SNHLY and CDR2 FYNNEI come from the germline V gene. V lost 8 bases and J lost 5; bases outside the gene matches: 9. CDR3 DNA sequence: TGTGCCAGCCGAGGACAGGCCAAGTATCAGCCCCAGCATTTT. The encoded protein is CASRGQAKYQPQHF.

The count of this clone is one. This rearrangement joins TRBV11-2 to TRBJ2-3; no clear D gene. This CDR3 has 14 amino acids. The ends were cut back, 5 bases at V and 8 bases at J, with 17 bases in the middle. Germline V CDR1 and CDR2: SGHAT, FQNNGV. The CDR3 DNA sequence: TGTGCCAGCAGCCCCGGGCCATCTGTGGCTACGCAGTATTTT. Its translation is CASSPGPSVATQYF.

In its sample, this clone was seen a few times. V usage is TRBV9 and J usage is TRBJ1-6, with D perhaps TRBD1 (5 bases). CDR3 length: 17 residues. Germline V gene data show CDR1 as SGDLS and CDR2 as YYNGEE. V shed 0 bases and J shed 3 bases, with 13 bases lying between them. The CDR3 region has the DNA TGTGCCAGCAGCGTAGAAGGGGAGCCCTTCTATAATTCACCCCTCCACTTT. It encodes CASSVEGEPFYNSPLHF.

V is TRBV7-9 and J is TRBJ1-2, with D hard to call. Germline values: CDR1 SEHNR, CDR2 FQNEAQ (reference sequence). The CDR3 extends over 12 amino acids. Trimming took off 5 bases at V and 4 bases at J, with 8 bases between the two ends. DNA for the CDR3: TGTGCCAGCAGCAGCGTTGGCTATGGCTACACCTTC. It is translated as CASSSVGYGYTF.

J is TRBJ1-3 and V is TRBV5-1, with 8 bases lining up with TRBD1. The CDR3 covers 14 residues. Germline trimming cut 6 bases from V and 2 bases from J; bases unmatched to any gene: 4. The germline gives CDR1 SGHRS, CDR2 YFSETQ. The CDR3 sequence is CASTSDRAGNTIYF. The CDR3 DNA reads as TGCGCCAGCACATCGGACAGGGCTGGAAACACCATATATTTT.

The chain has TRBV11-3 and TRBJ2-2; D may be TRBD1 (6 bases). V was clipped by 5 bases and J by 1 base, with 11 bases between them. The CDR3 runs 15 residues. Germline CDR1 is SGHNT and CDR2 is YENEEA. For the CDR3, the DNA is TGTGCCAGCAGCGAGGGGGTCCTGAACACCGGGGAGCTGTTTTTT. Its protein is CASSEGVLNTGELFF.

In this sample, this clone turned up a few times. The chain employs TRBV7-2 and TRBJ2-1; D possibly corresponds to TRBD2 (6 bases). Trimming took off 2 bases at V and 3 bases at J, with 11 bases between the two ends. The CDR3 is made up of 15 amino acids. Germline-derived CDR1 and CDR2 are SGHTA and FQGNSA. The DNA of the CDR3 is TGTGCCAGCAGCTTAATGGAGGGTCACTACAATGAGCAGTTCTTC. Translating it yields CASSLMEGHYNEQFF.

The chain recombines TRBV2 with TRBJ2-1; D is uncertain. This CDR3 has 10 residues. The V and J ends lost 6 bases and 9 bases respectively, with 6 bases between them. Germline CDR1 SNHLY, CDR2 FYNNEI. The CDR3 protein is CASRTVEQFF. CDR3 nucleotides: TGTGCCAGCAGGACGGTTGAGCAGTTCTTC.

The J gene is TRBJ2-1, the V gene TRBV5-4; D is unresolved. V dropped 0 bases and J dropped 1 base, with 2 bases sitting between them. There are 13 residues in the CDR3. CDR1 and CDR2 from the germline V gene are SGHNT and YYREEE (reference sequence). The CDR3 protein is CASSLESYNEQFF. CDR3 DNA: TGTGCCAGCAGCTTGGAATCCTACAATGAGCAGTTCTTC.